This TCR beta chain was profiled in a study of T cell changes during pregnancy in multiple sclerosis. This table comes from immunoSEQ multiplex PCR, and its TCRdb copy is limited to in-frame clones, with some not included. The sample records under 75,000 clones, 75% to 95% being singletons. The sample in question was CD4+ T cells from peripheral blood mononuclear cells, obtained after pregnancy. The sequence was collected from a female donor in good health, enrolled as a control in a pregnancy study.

CDR3 sequence: CASSEAVTGQQPQHF. CDR3 bases: TGTGCCAGCAGTGAAGCCGTAACAGGGCAGCAGCCCCAGCATTTT. V gene TRBV6-1 combines with J gene TRBJ1-5; D is perhaps TRBD1 (6 bases). The germline V gene encodes CDR1 MNHNS and CDR2 SASEGT. The V end lost 0 bases, the J end lost 7 bases, and 13 bases lay between the germline ends. The CDR3 spans 15 residues.